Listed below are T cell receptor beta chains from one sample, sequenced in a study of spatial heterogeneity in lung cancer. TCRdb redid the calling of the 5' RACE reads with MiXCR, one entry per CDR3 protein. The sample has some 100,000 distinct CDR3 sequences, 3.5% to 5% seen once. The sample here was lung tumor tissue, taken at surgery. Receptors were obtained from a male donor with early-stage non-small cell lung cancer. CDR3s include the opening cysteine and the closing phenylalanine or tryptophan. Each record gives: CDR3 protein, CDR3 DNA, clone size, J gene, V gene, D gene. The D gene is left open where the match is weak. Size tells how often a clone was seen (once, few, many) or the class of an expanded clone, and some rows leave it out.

cdr3_aa: CAGGQGLSTDTQYF
cdr3_nt: TGTGCCGGAGGACAGGGGCTAAGCACAGATACGCAGTATTTT
clone_size: few
j_call: TRBJ2-3
v_call: TRBV2
d_call: TRBD1

cdr3_aa: CASSPYTANYGYTF
cdr3_nt: TGTGCCAGCAGCCCATACACAGCTAACTATGGCTACACCTTC
clone_size: many
j_call: TRBJ1-2
v_call: TRBV6-1
d_call: .

cdr3_aa: CASRKREGQGTQYF
cdr3_nt: TGTGCCAGCCGAAAGCGGGAGGGCCAGGGTACGCAGTATTTT
clone_size: many
j_call: TRBJ2-3
v_call: TRBV2
d_call: TRBD2

cdr3_aa: CASSPNVGLFF
cdr3_nt: TGTGCCAGCAGTCCCAACGTCGGACTGTTTTTT
clone_size: many
j_call: TRBJ1-4
v_call: TRBV25-1
d_call: .

cdr3_aa: CASSPAETQYF
cdr3_nt: TGTGCCAGCAGTCCGGCGGAGACCCAGTACTTC
clone_size: few
j_call: TRBJ2-5
v_call: TRBV12-3/TRBV12-4
d_call: .

cdr3_aa: CASSLEQGKAYGYTF
cdr3_nt: TGCGCCAGCAGCTTGGAACAGGGGAAGGCCTATGGCTACACCTTC
clone_size: many
j_call: TRBJ1-2
v_call: TRBV5-1
d_call: TRBD1

cdr3_aa: CASSFRVSGANVLTF
cdr3_nt: TGTGCCAGCAGTTTTAGGGTGTCTGGGGCCAACGTCCTGACTTTC
clone_size: many
j_call: TRBJ2-6
v_call: TRBV6-5
d_call: .

cdr3_aa: CASSFKPRADPSGANVLTF
cdr3_nt: TGTGCCAGCAGTTTCAAACCTAGGGCCGACCCCTCTGGGGCCAACGTCCTGACTTTC
clone_size: few
j_call: TRBJ2-6
v_call: TRBV27
d_call: .

cdr3_aa: CASSQSWGGQRETQYF
cdr3_nt: TGCGCCAGCAGCCAATCGTGGGGGGGGCAAAGAGAGACCCAGTACTTC
clone_size: many
j_call: TRBJ2-5
v_call: TRBV4-1
d_call: .

cdr3_aa: CASSYAQYNSPLHF
cdr3_nt: TGTGCCAGCAGTTATGCGCAGTATAATTCACCCCTCCACTTT
clone_size: many
j_call: TRBJ1-6
v_call: TRBV6-6
d_call: .

cdr3_aa: CASSLPGLAGDTDTQYF
cdr3_nt: TGTGCCAGCAGCCTGCCGGGACTAGCGGGGGACACAGATACGCAGTATTTT
clone_size: many
j_call: TRBJ2-3
v_call: TRBV12-3/TRBV12-4
d_call: TRBD2

cdr3_aa: CASSKGTAGQPQHF
cdr3_nt: TGTGCCAGCAGTAAAGGGACAGCCGGGCAGCCCCAGCATTTT
clone_size: .
j_call: TRBJ1-5
v_call: TRBV28
d_call: TRBD1

cdr3_aa: CASRTSGSSYEQYF
cdr3_nt: TGTGCCAGCAGAACTAGCGGCAGCTCCTACGAGCAGTACTTC
clone_size: many
j_call: TRBJ2-7
v_call: TRBV28
d_call: TRBD2

cdr3_aa: CAWTTVSGNTIYF
cdr3_nt: TGTGCCTGGACTACAGTTTCTGGAAACACCATATATTTT
clone_size: .
j_call: TRBJ1-3
v_call: TRBV30
d_call: .

cdr3_aa: CASSDSGWSDQPQHF
cdr3_nt: TGTGCCAGCAGTGATTCAGGGTGGAGCGATCAGCCCCAGCATTTT
clone_size: many
j_call: TRBJ1-5
v_call: TRBV6-1
d_call: .

cdr3_aa: CASSESPGIYGYTF
cdr3_nt: TGTGCCAGCAGTGAATCGCCAGGGATCTATGGCTACACCTTC
clone_size: few
j_call: TRBJ1-2
v_call: TRBV6-1
d_call: .

cdr3_aa: CASSLSPGNSYEQYF
cdr3_nt: TGCGCCAGCAGCTTGTCGCCGGGGAATAGCTACGAGCAGTACTTC
clone_size: many
j_call: TRBJ2-7
v_call: TRBV5-1
d_call: .

cdr3_aa: CASSSITSLSIFHEQYF
cdr3_nt: TGTGCCAGCAGTTCCATCACTAGTCTCTCTATATTCCACGAGCAGTACTTC
clone_size: large
j_call: TRBJ2-7
v_call: TRBV28
d_call: .

cdr3_aa: CSATKLASTFEQFF
cdr3_nt: TGCAGTGCGACGAAACTAGCTTCGACTTTCGAGCAGTTCTTC
clone_size: .
j_call: TRBJ2-1
v_call: TRBV20-1
d_call: .

cdr3_aa: CASSANTRTSGIYEQYF
cdr3_nt: TGTGCCAGCAGTGCAAACACACGGACTAGCGGGATCTACGAGCAGTACTTC
clone_size: many
j_call: TRBJ2-7
v_call: TRBV28
d_call: TRBD2

cdr3_aa: CASSLRGHGYTF
cdr3_nt: TGTGCCAGCAGTTTAAGGGGCCATGGCTACACCTTC
clone_size: many
j_call: TRBJ1-2
v_call: TRBV7-9
d_call: .

cdr3_aa: CASSHGTVREQYF
cdr3_nt: TGTGCCAGCAGCCATGGGACAGTCCGCGAGCAGTACTTC
clone_size: few
j_call: TRBJ2-7
v_call: TRBV7-6
d_call: TRBD1